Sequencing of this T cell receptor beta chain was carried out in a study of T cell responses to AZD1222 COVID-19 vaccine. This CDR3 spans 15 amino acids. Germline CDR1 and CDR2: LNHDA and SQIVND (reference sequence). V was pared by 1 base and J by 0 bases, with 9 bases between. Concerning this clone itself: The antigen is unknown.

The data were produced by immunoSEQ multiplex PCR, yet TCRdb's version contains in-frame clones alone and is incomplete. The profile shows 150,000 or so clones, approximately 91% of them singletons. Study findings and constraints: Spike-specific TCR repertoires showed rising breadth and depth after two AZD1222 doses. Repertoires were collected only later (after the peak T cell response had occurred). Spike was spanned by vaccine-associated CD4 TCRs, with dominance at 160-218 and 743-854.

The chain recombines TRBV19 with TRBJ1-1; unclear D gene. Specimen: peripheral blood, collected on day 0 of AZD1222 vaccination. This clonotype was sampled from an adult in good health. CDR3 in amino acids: CASSIGLTVNTEAFF. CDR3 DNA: TGTGCCAGTAGTATAGGCTTAACAGTGAACACTGAAGCTTTCTTT.